The 15 T cell receptor beta chains given below trace back to one sample, sequenced in a study of cytomegalovirus exposure and HLA in healthy donors. The PCR ran on 60 Vbeta and 13 Jbeta primers. Assay used: immunoSEQ multiplex PCR; TCRdb lists only in-frame clones, some missing. The sample contains around 90,000 clones, 85% of which appear only once. The sequencing sample was made of PBMCs. Every receptor here comes from a middle-aged man in good health and CMV-seropositive.

This chain links TRBV7-2 with TRBJ2-3; D might be TRBD2 (6 bases). CDR1 is SGHTA, CDR2 FQGNSA, per germline. V shed 0 bases and J shed 6 bases, with 13 bases lying between them. CDR3 size: 15 residues. This chain's CDR3 is CASSLAGGNSDTQYF. DNA of the CDR3: TGTGCCAGCAGCTTAGCGGGAGGAAATAGCGATACGCAGTATTTT.

This sequence joins TRBV5-1 and TRBJ2-6, with a weak D call TRBD1 (6 bases). The germline CDR1 and CDR2 sequences are SGHRS and YFSETQ. CDR3 length equals 17 residues. V was shortened by 2 bases and J by 1 base, with 13 bases between the two germline ends. CDR3 in DNA: TGCGCCAGCAGCTTTGCCAGGGGTGGGTCTGGGGCCAACGTCCTGACTTTC. The encoded protein is CASSFARGGSGANVLTF.

The chain joins TRBV6-1 to TRBJ2-5; 9 bases map to TRBD1. The CDR3 loop spans 15 amino acids. J gave up 5 bases and V 6 bases, and 10 bases lay outside the gene matches. The V gene's germline CDR1 is MNHNS and CDR2 SASEGT. The CDR3: CASRPDRGAWETQYF. The CDR3 DNA follows: TGTGCCAGCAGGCCAGACAGGGGGGCATGGGAGACCCAGTACTTC.

The chain couples TRBV11-3 to TRBJ2-7; D might be TRBD1 (6 bases). CDR1 is SGHNT, CDR2 YENEEA, per germline. The CDR3 has 16 residues. Between the trimmed V and J ends, which lost 1 base and 1 base, there was a span of 14 bases. The CDR3 protein is CASSLATRTASYEQYF. CDR3 nucleotides: TGTGCCAGCAGCTTAGCCACCCGGACAGCATCCTACGAGCAGTACTTC. The full variable domain, its missing parts supplied by reference TRBV11-3 and TRBJ2-7, is EAGVVQSPRYKIIEKKQPVAFWCNPISGHNTLYWYLQNLGQGPELLIRYENEEAVDDSQLPKDRFSAERLKGVDSTLKIQPAELGDSAVYLCASSLATRTASYEQYFGPGTRLTVT.

The chain couples TRBV5-1 to TRBJ1-6; 8 bases line up with TRBD1. V shed 2 bases, J shed 7 bases, and the junction held 8 bases outside the gene matches. The CDR3 is 16 amino acids. Germline CDR1 SGHRS, CDR2 YFSETQ. CDR3 loop: CASSLGQGLDNSPLHF. The DNA of the CDR3 is TGCGCCAGCAGCTTAGGACAGGGTCTGGACAATTCACCCCTCCACTTT.

V and J are TRBV7-6 and TRBJ1-2; the match to TRBD1 covers 7 bases. Germline trimming cut 2 bases from V and 6 bases from J; bases unmatched to any gene: 6. The CDR3 is 14 amino acids. Germline V CDR1 and CDR2: SGHVS, FNYEAQ. The chain's CDR3 is CASSLLTGEHGYTF. The CDR3 DNA reads TGTGCCAGCAGCTTATTAACAGGGGAACATGGCTACACCTTC.

The gene calls are TRBV25-1 and TRBJ1-1; D is possibly TRBD1 (6 bases). The CDR3 spans 15 residues. The V end was cut by 5 bases, the J end by 3 bases, with 16 bases between. CDR1 is MGHDK, CDR2 SYGVNS, per germline. CDR3 in amino acids: CASSPLTGMDTEAFF. CDR3 coding DNA: TGTGCCAGCAGTCCCCTCACAGGGATGGACACTGAAGCTTTCTTT.

This chain connects TRBV5-1 to TRBJ2-2; D is possibly TRBD1 (6 bases). CDR3 size: 15 residues. The germline CDR1 and CDR2 sequences are SGHRS and YFSETQ. With 3 bases removed from V and 7 bases from J, the gap between germline ends came to 16 bases. This CDR3 is CASSSLAGVGGELFF. The DNA of the CDR3 is TGCGCCAGCAGCTCTTTGGCAGGGGTTGGCGGGGAGCTGTTTTTT. Full variable domain (outside the CDR3, taken from reference TRBV5-1 and TRBJ2-2): KAGVTQTPRYLIKTRGQQVTLSCSPISGHRSVSWYQQTPGQGLQFLFEYFSETQRNKGNFPGRFSGRQFSNSRSEMNVSTLELGDSALYLCASSSLAGVGGELFFGEGSRLTVL.

The chain couples TRBV19 to TRBJ2-7; D possibly corresponds to TRBD1 (6 bases). This CDR3 is built from 13 residues. Germline values: CDR1 LNHDA, CDR2 SQIVND (reference sequence). The CDR3 DNA sequence: TGTGCAGCACACCACAGGGTATCCCACGAGCAGTACTTC. The encoded protein is CAAHHRVSHEQYF.

The rearrangement links TRBV5-4 to TRBJ2-7; 8 nucleotides line up with TRBD2. The germline V gene has CDR1 SGHNT and CDR2 YYREEE (reference sequence). CDR3 length equals 13 residues. The V segment lost 1 base and the J segment 6 bases; nucleotides outside the gene matches: 3. CDR3 in DNA: TGTGCCAGCAGCTTGCGTCGGGGGGGCGAGCAGTACTTC. Translation: CASSLRRGGEQYF.

The chain links TRBV10-3 to TRBJ2-3; TRBD2 might be the D (6 bases). CDR1 is ENHRY, CDR2 SYGVKD, per germline. The CDR3 loop spans 12 amino acids. The V end lost 0 bases, the J end lost 8 bases, and 6 bases lay between the germline ends. CDR3: CAISESSGTQYF. CDR3 nucleotides: TGTGCCATCAGTGAGTCTAGCGGTACGCAGTATTTT.

This clone was seen repeatedly, ten times or more. The chain uses TRBV11-1 and TRBJ2-2, with a tentative D call TRBD1 (6 bases). Trimming took 1 base from V and 2 from J, leaving 17 bases between them. Germline values: CDR1 SGHAT, CDR2 FQDESV (reference sequence). This CDR3 has 18 amino acids. The CDR3 loop is CASSLDVYQGTNTGELFF. The CDR3 DNA follows: TGTGCCAGCAGCTTAGATGTTTATCAGGGGACCAACACCGGGGAGCTGTTTTTT.

This chain connects TRBV7-8 to TRBJ2-3; D is perhaps TRBD2 (5 bases). The germline V and J ends were trimmed by 8 bases and 6 bases, with 21 bases remaining between them. Germline CDR1 is SGHVS and CDR2 is FQNEAQ. The length of the CDR3 is 15 residues. Here the CDR3 reads CASRLTSLSGDTQYF. The DNA for the CDR3 is TGTGCCAGCCGCCTAACTTCGCTCTCGGGGGATACGCAGTATTTT.

This clone was observed once. V and J are TRBV7-6 and TRBJ1-3; 7 positions agree with TRBD1. Germline V gene data show CDR1 as SGHVS and CDR2 as FNYEAQ. With V trimmed by 5 bases and J by 7 bases, 14 bases remained unmatched. CDR3 length: 16 residues. The CDR3 nucleotides read TGTGCCAGCAGCCGCTCGACTCAGACAGGGAAGAACACCATATATTTT. Protein product: CASSRSTQTGKNTIYF.

The V call is TRBV6-5, the J call TRBJ2-1; D perhaps matches TRBD2 (6 bases). Germline V lookup: CDR1 MNHEY, CDR2 SVGAGI. The CDR3 has 15 residues. The V end was cut by 4 bases, the J end by 7 bases, with 17 bases between. The CDR3 region has the DNA TGTGCCAGCAGTTCACTCGGAGGGTCATGGAATGAGCAGTTCTTC. Amino acids: CASSSLGGSWNEQFF.